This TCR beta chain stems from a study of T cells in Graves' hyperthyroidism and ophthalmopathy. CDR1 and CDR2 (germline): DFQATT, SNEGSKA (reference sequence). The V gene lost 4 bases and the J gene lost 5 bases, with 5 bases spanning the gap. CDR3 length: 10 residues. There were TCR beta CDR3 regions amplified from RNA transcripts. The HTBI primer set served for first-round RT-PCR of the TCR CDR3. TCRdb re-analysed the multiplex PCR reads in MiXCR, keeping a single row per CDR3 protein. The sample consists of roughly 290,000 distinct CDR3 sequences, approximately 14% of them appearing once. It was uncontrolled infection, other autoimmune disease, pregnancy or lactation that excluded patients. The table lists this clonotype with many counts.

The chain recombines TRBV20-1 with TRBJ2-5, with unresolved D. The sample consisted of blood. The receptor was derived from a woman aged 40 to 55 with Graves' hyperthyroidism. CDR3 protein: CSAMRETQYF. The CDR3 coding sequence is TGCAGTGCTATGCGGGAGACCCAGTACTTC.